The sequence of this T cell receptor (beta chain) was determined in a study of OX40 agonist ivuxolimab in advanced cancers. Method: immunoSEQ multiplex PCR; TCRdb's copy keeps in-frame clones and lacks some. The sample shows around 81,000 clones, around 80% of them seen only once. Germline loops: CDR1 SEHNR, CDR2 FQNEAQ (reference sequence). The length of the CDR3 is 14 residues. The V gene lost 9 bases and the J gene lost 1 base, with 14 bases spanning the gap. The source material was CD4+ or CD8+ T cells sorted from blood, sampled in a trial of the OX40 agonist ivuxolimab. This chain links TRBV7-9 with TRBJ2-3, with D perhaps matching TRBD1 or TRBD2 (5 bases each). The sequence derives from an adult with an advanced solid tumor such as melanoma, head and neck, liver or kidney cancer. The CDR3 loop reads CASRDDRRTDTQYF. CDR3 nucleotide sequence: TGTGCCAGTCGGGACGACCGACGCACAGATACGCAGTATTTT.